This T cell receptor beta chain was recovered during a study of shared clonotypes between healthy human individuals. Caucasian adults residing in Nashville, Tennessee made up all the donors. Study-level results: Only a few donors were included, so the genetic and exposure-history diversity represented was limited. Rarefaction curves obtained for sorted subsets showed sequencing incomplete despite large depth.

The CDR3 covers 16 residues. V was pared by 4 bases and J by 1 base, with 19 bases between. Per the germline V gene, CDR1 is SQVTM and CDR2 is ANQGSEA. Concerning this clone itself: The antigen is not known.

In the authors' methods: There were no quality scores in the junction-only immunoSEQ sequences, so filtering differed. Only in-frame clones appear in the TCRdb table, and some are missing; sequencing was by immunoSEQ multiplex PCR. V, J and clone size derive from that table, while D and trimming were established from the DNA sequence. Of around 1,100,000 clones listed, approximately 77% were seen once; the top ten hold roughly 0.9%. The genes are TRBV29-1 and TRBJ2-5, with a tentative D call TRBD2 (7 bases). The sequence derives from a man younger than 35 in good health. Some clones in this sample may be carry-over from other donors' samples. The sequencing input was memory CD4+ T cells from PBMCs. Subset described: CD45RA-negative fraction. CDR3: CSVGGGAGHLQETQYF. In nucleotides, the CDR3 is TGCAGCGTTGGGGGGGGCGCAGGACATCTCCAAGAGACCCAGTACTTC.